These T cell receptor beta chains were read from a single sample in a study of human T cells and chemical hapten exposure. TCRdb independently ran MiXCR on the RACE reads; one entry per CDR3 protein. The sample records some 170,000 distinct CDR3 sequences, around 30% being singletons. Material: whole blood, obtained in connection with sensitization to the hapten diphenylcyclopropenone (DPC). These receptors all stem from a woman in her late teens or twenties with alopecia areata. Some clones in this sample may be carry-over from other donors' samples. CDR3s include the opening cysteine and the closing phenylalanine or tryptophan. D genes are given only for firm matches. The size entry is marked missing in some rows and otherwise reads once, few, many or a size class.

v_gene	d_gene	abundance	j_gene	CDR3aa	CDR3nt
TRBV20-1	.	.	TRBJ2-1	CSAPGPALRDEQFF	TGCAGTGCCCCGGGACCCGCCTTAAGGGATGAGCAGTTCTTC
TRBV2	.	.	TRBJ2-3	CASKEGITDTQYF	TGTGCCAGCAAGGAGGGGATCACAGATACGCAGTATTTT
TRBV5-1	.	.	TRBJ2-5	CASSLAGTGTWAQYF	TGCGCCAGCAGCTTGGCCGGGACGGGGACGTGGGCCCAGTACTTC
TRBV7-3	.	.	TRBJ2-5	CASSRWEYETQYF	TGTGCCAGCTCCCGCTGGGAGTATGAGACCCAGTACTTC
TRBV4-1	.	few	TRBJ1-1	CASSQEGTSMNTEAFF	TGCGCCAGCAGCCAAGAGGGGACATCAATGAACACTGAAGCTTTCTTT
TRBV4-1	.	few	TRBJ2-3	CASSLRPSSTDTQYF	TGCGCCAGCAGCCTAAGGCCCTCTAGCACAGATACGCAGTATTTT
TRBV27	.	few	TRBJ2-2	CASSLEYGTNTGELFF	TGTGCCAGCAGTTTAGAGTACGGGACGAACACCGGGGAGCTGTTTTTT
TRBV20-1	TRBD2	few	TRBJ2-7	CSARVLAATLYEQYF	TGCAGTGCTAGGGTACTAGCGGCGACCCTCTACGAGCAGTACTTC
TRBV9	TRBD1	.	TRBJ2-6	CASSVEVTGLAGANVLTF	TGTGCCAGCAGCGTAGAAGTGACAGGGCTAGCCGGGGCCAACGTCCTGACTTTC
TRBV20-1	TRBD1	few	TRBJ1-6	CSAGTGGNSPLHF	TGCAGTGCTGGGACAGGGGGAAATTCACCCCTCCACTTT
TRBV12-3/TRBV12-4	.	.	TRBJ2-4	CASSHGQTKNIQYF	TGTGCCAGCAGTCATGGACAGACGAAAAACATTCAGTACTTC
TRBV5-6	.	.	TRBJ2-3	CASSYNGPVSNTDTQYF	TGTGCCAGCAGCTATAATGGTCCGGTTAGTAACACAGATACGCAGTATTTT
TRBV27	TRBD1	.	TRBJ1-1	CASSFYRGRGTEAFF	TGTGCCAGCAGTTTTTACAGGGGAAGGGGTACTGAAGCTTTCTTT
TRBV12-5	.	few	TRBJ1-1	CASGLSGLNTEAFF	TGTGCTAGTGGACTGAGCGGGCTGAACACTGAAGCTTTCTTT
TRBV6-9	.	.	TRBJ2-5	CASPNPRGTQYF	TGTGCCAGCCCGAACCCTCGAGGGACCCAGTACTTC
TRBV2	.	.	TRBJ1-1	CASSPIRGRGNTEAFF	TGTGCCAGCAGTCCTATCAGGGGCCGCGGGAACACTGAAGCTTTCTTT
TRBV11-2	TRBD1	.	TRBJ2-3	CASSLDPETGDISQYF	TGTGCCAGCAGCTTAGATCCAGAGACAGGGGATATTTCGCAGTATTTT
TRBV12-3/TRBV12-4	TRBD2	few	TRBJ2-7	CASSRTSGSGEQYF	TGTGCCAGCAGTCGGACTAGCGGGAGCGGCGAGCAGTACTTC
TRBV5-1	.	.	TRBJ1-1	CASSLLDQSIPQW	TGCGCCAGCAGCTTGCTCGACCAATCCATACCCCAATGG
TRBV27	TRBD1	.	TRBJ2-7	CASSFLDRVEEQYF	TGTGCCAGCAGTTTCCTGGACAGGGTGGAAGAGCAGTACTTC
TRBV10-3	.	few	TRBJ2-6	CAISESPAGTSGANVLTF	TGTGCCATCAGTGAGTCTCCTGCAGGGACCAGTGGGGCCAACGTCCTGACTTTC
TRBV27	.	few	TRBJ2-2	CASSLLFQTGELFF	TGTGCCAGCAGTTTACTCTTTCAGACCGGGGAGCTGTTTTTT
TRBV25-1	.	few	TRBJ2-7	CASSDVVPQTTYEQYF	TGTGCCAGCAGTGATGTAGTCCCCCAGACCACCTACGAGCAGTACTTC
TRBV9	.	.	TRBJ2-3	CASSPYSNTDTQYF	TGTGCCAGCAGCCCATACTCCAACACAGATACGCAGTATTTT
TRBV20-1	TRBD1	.	TRBJ1-4	CRGLRGLDEKLFF	TGCAGGGGTCTCAGGGGGCTAGATGAAAAACTGTTTTTT
TRBV9	TRBD1	.	TRBJ2-7	CASSAGDRESSYEQYF	TGTGCCAGCAGCGCCGGGGACAGGGAAAGCTCCTACGAGCAGTACTTC
TRBV24-1	.	.	TRBJ2-6	CATGRGANVLTF	TGTGCCACCGGACGGGGGGCCAACGTCCTGACTTTC
TRBV3-1	TRBD2	.	TRBJ2-1	CASSQDLAAYNEQFF	TGTGCCAGCAGCCAGGATCTAGCGGCTTACAATGAGCAGTTCTTC